This T cell receptor (beta chain) stems from a study of CD8+CD57+ T cells in acquired aplastic anemia. Study overall: 3 to 3.5 ug was the average amount of DNA from sorted CD4+ and CD8+ cells. Study results and caveats: About 27 shared CD8+ CDR3s appeared highly expressed within patients' immunodominant clones.

Germline V gene data show CDR1 as LGHNT and CDR2 as FRNRAP. CDR3 length: 11 residues. About this clonotype: Its specificity is not known.

An expansion of CD8+CD57+ cells by flow cytometry had been shown in patients chosen for sequencing. The TCR beta profiling, which covered VDJ combination and CDR3 sequence, was carried out using genomic DNA as the template. In TCRdb, the reads were re-called with MiXCR into one record per CDR3 protein. Here the sample spans about 180,000 distinct CDR3 sequences, about three fifths being singletons. The specimen sequenced was sorted CD4+, CD8+, or CD8+CD57+ T cells (not recorded which) from PBMCs. This chain connects TRBV12-5 to TRBJ2-7, with D unresolved. The source is a human donor with aplastic anemia. The CDR3 nucleotides read TGTGCCAGCAGTTTCTCAACCGAGCAGTACTTC. Translated, it gives CASSFSTEQYF.